This TCR beta chain is drawn from a study of blood T cells in healthy people across ages. Regarding the study as a whole: With unsorted PBMCs, a conclusive comparison of naive versus antigen-experienced cells was not possible.

Germline values: CDR1 SGHVS, CDR2 FNYEAQ. This CDR3 contains 14 residues. The J segment lost 10 bases and the V segment lost 1 base, leaving 6 bases of the junction unmatched. This clonotype was seen a few times. Antigen specificity is unknown. A J-beta primer mix and a sample-barcoded 5' primer were used in a second PCR of about 7 to 12 cycles. In TCRdb, the 5' RACE reads were re-called with MiXCR into one record per CDR3 protein. The sample records about 1.8 million distinct CDR3 sequences, around 48% being singletons. Sequenced input: blood. This chain uses TRBV7-6 with TRBJ1-4; TRBD1 matches 7 bases. The sequence was collected from a woman between 40 and 55 years old in good health. The CDR3 here is CASSLDRGSGKLFF. The CDR3, as DNA: TGTGCCAGCAGCTTAGACAGGGGAAGCGGAAAACTGTTTTTT.